This entry lists 16 T cell receptor beta chains sequenced from one sample in a study of T cell clonality in common variable immunodeficiency. Study-wide results and limits: In common variable immunodeficiency, TCR beta chains reportedly carried fewer deletions and N-nucleotide insertions.

No cognate antigen is known for these TCRs. Produced via immunoSEQ multiplex PCR; TCRdb's table is partial and in-frame only. Sampling found around 40,000 clones, none seen once. Material for sequencing was peripheral blood mononuclear cells. The receptors come from a human donor with common variable immunodeficiency.

This clone was seen ten or more times. The missing CDR3 end, 3 residues past where the read stops, is filled in from the germline J gene. The chain joins TRBV20-1 to TRBJ2-1; the D is unclear. V was clipped by 0 bases and J by 4 bases, with 7 bases between them. CDR1 is DFQATT and CDR2 is SNEGSKA in the germline V gene (reference sequence). The CDR3 extends over 13 amino acids. The sequenced part of the CDR3 DNA is TGCAGTGCTAGAGATCCGTTTTACAATGAG. Protein: CSARDPFYNE. The whole CDR3 reads CSARDPFYNEQFF.

This clone showed up many times. The read ends 3 residues before the CDR3 terminus; that terminus is restored from the germline J gene. The chain links TRBV7-3 to TRBJ2-3; a possible D gene is TRBD2 (7 bases). CDR1 SGHTA and CDR2 FQGTGA come from the germline V gene. The CDR3 sequence is 15 residues long. Between the trimmed V and J ends, which lost 8 bases and 2 bases, there was a span of 17 bases. The CDR3 reads CASGIGGALTDTQYF. CDR3 bases read: TGTGCCAGCGGAATAGGGGGGGCCCTCACAGATACG.

This clone has at least ten counts. CDR3 DNA, as far as it was read: TGCAGTGCGGCCGCAGGAAATTCACCC. The encoded protein is CSAAAGNSP. The entire CDR3 sequence reads CSAAAGNSPLHF. The chain recombines TRBV20-1 with TRBJ1-6; D not resolved. The read finishes 3 residues shy of the CDR3 end, and the germline J gene is used to complete it. Germline CDR1 reads DFQATT; CDR2 reads SNEGSKA (reference sequence). Trimming stripped 6 bases from V and 7 bases from J, with 10 bases between. There are 12 residues in the CDR3.

Ten or more counts support this clone. The read ends 3 residues shy of where the CDR3 ends; the end is completed using the germline J gene. The V call is TRBV7-2, the J call TRBJ1-4, with 9 bases that match TRBD1. Germline CDR1 and CDR2: SGHTA and FQGNSA. Unmatched junction bases numbered 9, after V lost 5 bases and J lost 8 bases. CDR3 length: 15 residues. The chain's CDR3 is CASSSRTGAVEKLFF. Incomplete CDR3 DNA: TGTGCCAGCAGCAGCCGGACAGGGGCAGTAGAAAAA.

Comment on this clone: The read terminates 3 residues ahead of where the CDR3 ends, so the germline J gene completes it. The V and J genes are TRBV18 and TRBJ2-7, with D perhaps TRBD1 or TRBD2 (6 bases each). The CDR3 is 14 amino acids. Germline CDR1 is KGHSH and CDR2 is LQKENI. The germline V and J ends were trimmed by 6 bases and 1 base, with 13 bases remaining between them. The CDR3 here is CASSQGRSSYEQYF. The CDR3 bases that were read are TGTGCCAGCTCTCAGGGGAGGTCGTCCTACGAG.

As for this clone: The read halts 3 residues ahead of the CDR3 end, with the missing end drawn from the germline J gene. V and J are TRBV11-2 and TRBJ2-7, with a weak D call TRBD2 (6 bases). Trimming stripped 4 bases from V and 0 bases from J, with 13 bases between. Germline V gives CDR1 SGHAT, CDR2 FQNNGV. This CDR3 comprises 15 residues. CDR3 bases read: TGTGCCAGCAGCTCTAGCGCCCTTATCTCCTACGAG. Translated, it gives CASSSSALISYE. The whole CDR3 protein is CASSSSALISYEQYF.

This clone was seen more than once but under ten times. Read coverage stops 3 residues before the CDR3 terminus; the germline J gene supplies the remainder. The V and J genes are TRBV10-2 and TRBJ2-2, with TRBD2 matching 14 bases. The V segment lost 8 bases and the J segment 8 bases; nucleotides outside the gene matches: 7. The germline CDR1 and CDR2 sequences are WSHSY and SAAADI. The CDR3 covers 15 residues. The covered CDR3 bases are TGCGCCAGCCTGACTAGCGGGGGGGCTGCGGGGGAG. This translates into CASLTSGGAAGE. In full, the CDR3 reads CASLTSGGAAGELFF.

This clone was seen a few times. The observed sequence ends 3 residues before the CDR3 terminus, with the missing tail filled in from the germline J gene. This chain links TRBV6-2 or TRBV6-3 with TRBJ2-5, with 8 bases matching TRBD1. The CDR3 runs to 16 residues. After removal of 6 bases from V and 5 bases from J, the junction contained 14 bases not matched to a gene. Germline V CDR1 and CDR2: MNHEY, SVGEGT. The part of the CDR3 DNA that was read is TGTGCCAGCAGCCTACTACCTTGGACAGGGCAGGAGACC. This translates into CASSLLPWTGQET. The whole CDR3 sequence is CASSLLPWTGQETQYF.

Notes on this clone: Read coverage stops 3 residues before the CDR3 terminus; the germline J gene supplies the remainder. V usage is TRBV7-3 and J usage is TRBJ2-1; tentative D call: TRBD2 (6 bases). Per the germline V gene, CDR1 is SGHTA and CDR2 is FQGTGA. There are 18 residues in the CDR3. With 3 bases removed from V and 7 bases from J, the gap between germline ends came to 25 bases. The CDR3 here is CASSLGLGRARGFNEQFF. Incomplete CDR3 DNA: TGTGCCAGCAGCTTGGGACTGGGGCGCGCTAGGGGTTTTAATGAG.

Points on this clone: Coverage ceases 3 residues before the CDR3 finishes, and the germline J gene fills in the end. The genes are TRBV10-3 and TRBJ2-7, with 10 bases identical to TRBD1. Trimming at V came to 8 bases and at J to 2 bases, leaving 9 bases not matched to a gene. Germline CDR1 and CDR2: ENHRY and SYGVKD. The CDR3 covers 15 residues. The sequenced part of the CDR3 DNA is TGTGCCATCGGGGCGACAGGGGGCTTCACCTACGAG. Its protein product is CAIGATGGFTYE. The full CDR3 sequence reads CAIGATGGFTYEQYF.

Comment on this clone: Read sequence stops 3 residues before the CDR3 end, and the germline J gene provides the missing end. This chain connects TRBV7-6 to TRBJ2-5, with D possibly called TRBD1 or TRBD2 (5 bases each). In germline, CDR1 is SGHVS, CDR2 FNYEAQ. The CDR3 sequence is 15 residues long. Deletions cut 1 base from V and 4 bases from J, with 13 bases between. The DNA read from the CDR3 is TGTGCCAGCAGCTTAGGGGCAGGGAGCTCAGAGACC. Its translation is CASSLGAGSSET. The whole CDR3 sequence is CASSLGAGSSETQYF.

In this sample, this clone turned up a few times. The read comes to an end 3 residues before the CDR3 does, leaving the germline J gene to fill in the end. The chain links TRBV6-1 to TRBJ2-5; 9 bases are shared with TRBD2. Germline V lookup: CDR1 MNHNS, CDR2 SASEGT. CDR3 size: 16 residues. The J segment lost 4 bases and the V segment lost 1 base, leaving 7 bases of the junction unmatched. Partial CDR3 DNA: TGTGCCAGCAGTGAAGTTTGGCGGGGGGGTGGAGAGACC. Translation: CASSEVWRGGGET. The entire CDR3 is CASSEVWRGGGETQYF.

This clone was picked up many times. The sequence runs out 3 residues before the end of the CDR3; the remainder is reconstructed from the germline J gene. J is TRBJ2-7 and V is TRBV7-8, with 15 bases lining up with TRBD2. CDR3 size: 16 residues. The trim removed 4 bases at V and 1 base at J, leaving 2 bases unmatched. Germline CDR1 SGHVS, CDR2 FQNEAQ. The CDR3 sequence is CASSSGLAGGSYEQYF. The part of the CDR3 DNA that was read is TGTGCCAGCAGCTCCGGACTAGCGGGAGGGTCCTACGAG.

This clone was observed a handful of times. The read terminates 3 residues before the CDR3 end, so the remaining end is supplied by the germline J gene. The chain uses TRBV19 and TRBJ2-5; D remains ambiguous. Trimming stripped 1 base from V and 4 bases from J, with 7 bases between. This CDR3 is built from 13 residues. CDR1 LNHDA and CDR2 SQIVND come from the germline V gene (reference sequence). The covered CDR3 bases are TGTGCCAGTAGTATAGTACCAGTAGAGACC. It codes for CASSIVPVET. The entire CDR3 protein reads CASSIVPVETQYF.

The covered CDR3 bases are TGCGCCAGCAGCTTGGATGGGGGCCGCGAG. Protein sequence: CASSLDGGRE. The CDR3 in its entirety is CASSLDGGREQYF. J is TRBJ2-7 and V is TRBV5-1; perhaps TRBD1 as D (6 bases). The CDR3 goes on 3 residues after the read ends, and that part is filled in from the germline J gene. The germline V and J ends were trimmed by 0 bases and 6 bases, with 10 bases remaining between them. The germline V gene has CDR1 SGHRS and CDR2 YFSETQ. The CDR3 length is 13 residues. The full variable domain, with the rest looked up from reference TRBV5-1 and TRBJ2-7, is KAGVTQTPRYLIKTRGQQVTLSCSPISGHRSVSWYQQTPGQGLQFLFEYFSETQRNKGNFPGRFSGRQFSNSRSEMNVSTLELGDSALYLCASSLDGGREQYFGPGTRLTVT.

This clone appeared a few times. The observed sequence ends 3 residues before the CDR3 terminus, with the missing tail filled in from the germline J gene. The rearrangement uses TRBV19 and TRBJ2-5; a possible D gene is TRBD2 (5 bases). The CDR3 contains 16 residues. In germline, CDR1 is LNHDA, CDR2 SQIVND (reference sequence). V was clipped by 1 base and J by 2 bases, with 14 bases between them. The CDR3 sequence: CASSIGARRNQETQYF. The sequenced part of the CDR3 DNA is TGTGCCAGTAGTATAGGCGCTAGGAGGAATCAAGAGACC.